A single sample is the source of the 14 T cell receptor beta chains below, sequenced in a study of blood T cell repertoires in COVID-19. TCRdb's table, derived via immunoSEQ multiplex PCR, lists solely in-frame clones and lacks some. The table has 250,000 to 400,000 clones, 90% seen once. The sample consisted of peripheral blood. These receptor sequences come from a woman in her 30s with COVID-19, enrolled during active disease.

The chain employs TRBV4-1 and TRBJ2-1; 9 nucleotides match TRBD1. The CDR3 consists of 15 residues. CDR1 is MGHRA, CDR2 YSYEKL, per germline. Trimming removed 1 base from V and 9 bases from J; junction bases left unmatched: 7. CDR3 amino acids: CASSQARDRVFEQFF. The CDR3 nucleotides read TGCGCCAGCAGCCAAGCAAGGGACAGGGTTTTTGAGCAGTTCTTC.

The rearrangement joins TRBV2 to TRBJ1-6, with D perhaps matching TRBD1 (5 bases). The V and J ends lost 6 bases and 7 bases respectively, with 19 bases between them. Per the germline V gene, CDR1 is SNHLY and CDR2 is FYNNEI. This CDR3 is 16 amino acids long. CDR3 nucleotides: TGTGCCAGCAGACTCACGGGGGGGGACGGAAATTCACCCCTCCACTTT. Protein sequence: CASRLTGGDGNSPLHF. The variable domain in full, with the rest retrieved from reference TRBV2 and TRBJ1-6, is EPEVTQTPSHQVTQMGQEVILRCVPISNHLYFYWYRQILGQKVEFLVSFYNNEISEKSEIFDDQFSVERPDGSNFTLKIRSTKLEDSAMYFCASRLTGGDGNSPLHFGNGTRLTVT.

This rearrangement joins TRBV6-2 or TRBV6-3 to TRBJ2-3, with TRBD2 matching over 8 bases. V gave up 5 bases and J gave up 1 base; unmatched junction bases: 8. CDR1 MNHEY and CDR2 SVGEGT come from the germline V gene. The CDR3 length is 16 residues. The CDR3 DNA reads as TGTGCCAGCAGTCACGGGAGGGCCTCTGGCACAGATACGCAGTATTTT. It codes for CASSHGRASGTDTQYF.

CDR3 loop: CASSQLTGTSGREQYF. The CDR3 nucleotides read TGTGCCAGCAGCCAACTAACCGGGACTAGCGGGAGAGAGCAGTACTTC. The gene calls are TRBV27 and TRBJ2-7; 14 nucleotides agree with TRBD2. This CDR3 spans 16 amino acids. The J segment lost 7 bases and the V segment lost 6 bases, leaving 11 bases of the junction unmatched. Per the germline V gene, CDR1 is MNHEY and CDR2 is SMNVEV (reference sequence).

The chain joins TRBV4-1 to TRBJ1-5, with D tentatively TRBD1 (5 bases). Germline CDR1 MGHRA, CDR2 YSYEKL. V was trimmed by 2 bases and J by 7 bases, leaving 12 bases between them. The CDR3 consists of 14 residues. The CDR3, as DNA: TGCGCCAGCAGCCAACGGCTGGGGCCCCAGCCCCAGCATTTT. This gives the protein CASSQRLGPQPQHF.

The V gene is TRBV30, the J gene TRBJ1-5, with no clear D. CDR3 size: 15 residues. Germline V gene sequence: CDR1 GTSNPN, CDR2 SVGIG (reference sequence). Trimming took 2 bases from V and 0 from J, leaving 11 bases between them. In DNA, the CDR3 is TGTGCCTGGAGTTATGGCAGCGATAGCAATCAGCCCCAGCATTTT. Amino acid sequence: CAWSYGSDSNQPQHF.

This sequence joins TRBV5-1 and TRBJ1-3; the D is unclear. Germline lookup yields CDR1 SGHRS and CDR2 YFSETQ. V was clipped by 4 bases and J by 8 bases, with 16 bases between them. The CDR3 is 14 amino acids. CDR3 protein: CASSDASEGDTIYF. The CDR3 nucleotides read TGCGCCAGCAGCGACGCGAGTGAGGGAGACACCATATATTTT.

The chain couples TRBV27 to TRBJ1-4; 7 bases align to TRBD1. This CDR3 is 19 amino acids long. Per the germline V gene, CDR1 is MNHEY and CDR2 is SMNVEV (reference sequence). The V gene end was trimmed by 4 bases and the J gene end by 0 bases; junction bases not matched to a gene: 14. CDR3 protein: CASSSKTRQGRATNEKLFF. The CDR3 DNA is TGTGCCAGCAGTTCAAAAACCCGACAGGGTAGGGCAACTAATGAAAAACTGTTTTTT.

CDR3 region: CAWSGTGGRGYTF. The CDR3 DNA follows: TGTGCCTGGAGTGGTACAGGGGGCCGGGGCTACACCTTC. The V call is TRBV30, the J call TRBJ1-2; 9 bases agree with TRBD1. The CDR3 contains 13 residues. CDR1 is GTSNPN, CDR2 SVGIG, per germline (reference sequence). V was clipped by 1 base and J by 8 bases; unmatched bases: 5.

CDR3 bases: TGTGCCACCAGTGATTCCGGGACTAGCGGGAGAGTCTTTGAGCAGTTCTTC. This gives the protein CATSDSGTSGRVFEQFF. V and J are TRBV24-1 and TRBJ2-1, with 14 bases identical to TRBD2. Germline-derived CDR1 and CDR2 are KGHDR and SFDVKD. The V gene end was trimmed by 2 bases and the J gene end by 9 bases; junction bases not matched to a gene: 8. The CDR3 has 17 residues.

This sequence joins TRBV7-9 and TRBJ1-3; D not certain. Germline loops: CDR1 SEHNR, CDR2 FQNEAQ (reference sequence). V lost 1 base and J 0 bases, leaving 7 bases between the germline ends. The length of the CDR3 is 15 residues. CDR3 in DNA: TGTGCCAGCAGCTTAGGGCAGATCTCTGGAAACACCATATATTTT. Encoded protein: CASSLGQISGNTIYF.

J is TRBJ1-3 and V is TRBV29-1; no clear D gene. Trimming cost V 4 bases and J 4 bases, with 5 bases left between them. Germline V CDR1 and CDR2: SQVTM, ANQGSEA. The length of the CDR3 is 11 residues. DNA for the CDR3: TGCAGCGTTGTAGTGGGAAACACCATATATTTT. Translated: CSVVVGNTIYF.

This chain joins TRBV2 and TRBJ1-1; weak D call: TRBD1 (5 bases). This CDR3 has 12 amino acids. V lost 4 bases and J lost 12, with 15 bases in between. From germline, CDR1 is SNHLY and CDR2 FYNNEI. The chain's CDR3 is CASSVGQFETFF. The CDR3 nucleotides are TGTGCCAGCAGTGTGGGGCAGTTCGAGACTTTCTTT.

The sample holds a few counts of this clone. The chain has TRBV7-8 and TRBJ1-2, with a weak D call TRBD1 (5 bases). Per germline, CDR1 SGHVS and CDR2 FQNEAQ. V lost 4 bases and J lost 7, with 13 bases in between. This CDR3 is 13 amino acids long. The chain's CDR3 is CASSSGTQGGYTF. As DNA, the CDR3 is TGTGCCAGCAGCTCCGGGACTCAAGGTGGCTACACCTTC. Full variable domain (rest looked up from reference TRBV7-8 and TRBJ1-2): GAGVSQSPRYKVAKRGQDVALRCDPISGHVSLFWYQQALGQGPEFLTYFQNEAQLDKSGLPSDRFFAERPEGSVSTLKIQRTQQEDSAVYLCASSSGTQGGYTFGSGTRLTVV.